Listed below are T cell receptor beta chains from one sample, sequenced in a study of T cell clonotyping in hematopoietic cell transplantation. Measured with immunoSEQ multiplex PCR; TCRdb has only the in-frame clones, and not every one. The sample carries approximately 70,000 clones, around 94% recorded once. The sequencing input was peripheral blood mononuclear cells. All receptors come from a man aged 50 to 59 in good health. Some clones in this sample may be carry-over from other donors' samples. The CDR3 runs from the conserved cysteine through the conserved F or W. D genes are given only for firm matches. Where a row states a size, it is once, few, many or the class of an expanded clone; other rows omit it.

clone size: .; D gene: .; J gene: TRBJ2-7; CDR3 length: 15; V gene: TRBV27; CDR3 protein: CASSGLHRSSYEQYF; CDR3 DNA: TGTGCCAGCAGTGGACTACATAGGAGCTCCTACGAGCAGTACTTC
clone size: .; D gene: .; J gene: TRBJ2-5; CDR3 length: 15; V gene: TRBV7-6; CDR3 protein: CASSLAGSGQETQYF; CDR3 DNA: TGTGCCAGCAGCTTAGCGGGTAGCGGCCAAGAGACCCAGTACTTC
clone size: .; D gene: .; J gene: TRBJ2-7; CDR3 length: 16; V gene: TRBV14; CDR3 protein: CASSATSGWDNYEQYF; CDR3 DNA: TGTGCCAGCAGCGCCACCTCCGGTTGGGACAACTACGAGCAGTACTTC
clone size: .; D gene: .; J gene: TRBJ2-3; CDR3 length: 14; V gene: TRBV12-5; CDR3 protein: CASGLAAYTDTQYF; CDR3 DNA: TGTGCTAGTGGTTTGGCTGCCTACACAGATACGCAGTATTTT
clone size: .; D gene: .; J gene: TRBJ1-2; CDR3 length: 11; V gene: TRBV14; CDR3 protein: CASSQTGGYTF; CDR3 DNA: TGTGCCAGCAGCCAAACGGGCGGCTACACCTTC
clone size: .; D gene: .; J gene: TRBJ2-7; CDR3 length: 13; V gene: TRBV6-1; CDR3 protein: CASQQSLGGEQYF; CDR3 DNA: TGTGCCAGCCAACAAAGTTTAGGGGGCGAGCAGTACTTC
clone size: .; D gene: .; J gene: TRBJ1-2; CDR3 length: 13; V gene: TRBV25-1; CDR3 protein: CASSVDSSYGYTF; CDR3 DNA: TGTGCCAGCAGCGTGGACAGTAGCTATGGCTACACCTTC
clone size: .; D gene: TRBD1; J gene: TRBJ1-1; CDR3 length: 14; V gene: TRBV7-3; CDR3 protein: CASRRTGGDTEAFF; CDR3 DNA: TGTGCCAGCAGACGGACAGGGGGGGACACTGAAGCTTTCTTT
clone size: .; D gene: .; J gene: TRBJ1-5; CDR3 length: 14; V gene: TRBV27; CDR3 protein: CASSLEGSTQPQHF; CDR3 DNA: TGTGCCAGCAGTTTAGAGGGCAGTACACAGCCCCAGCATTTT
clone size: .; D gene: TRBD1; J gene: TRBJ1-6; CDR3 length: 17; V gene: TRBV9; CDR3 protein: CASSETLQGGGGSPLHF; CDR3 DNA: TGTGCCAGCAGCGAAACCCTACAGGGGGGTGGTGGTTCACCCCTCCACTTT
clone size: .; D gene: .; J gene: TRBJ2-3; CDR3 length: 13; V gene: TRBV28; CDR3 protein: CASSSQGADTQYF; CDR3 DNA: TGTGCCAGCAGTTCACAGGGCGCAGATACGCAGTATTTT
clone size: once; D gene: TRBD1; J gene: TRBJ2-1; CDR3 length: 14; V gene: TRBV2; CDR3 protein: CASGTGARANEQFF; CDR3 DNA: TGTGCCAGCGGAACAGGGGCGAGGGCCAATGAGCAGTTCTTC
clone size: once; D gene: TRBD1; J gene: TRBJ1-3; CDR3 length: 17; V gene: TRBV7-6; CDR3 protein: CASSLAGQPSSGNTIYF; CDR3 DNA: TGTGCCAGCAGCTTAGCGGGACAGCCGAGCTCTGGAAACACCATATATTTT
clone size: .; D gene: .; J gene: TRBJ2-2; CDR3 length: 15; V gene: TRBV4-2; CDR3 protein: CASSQGQGNTGELFF; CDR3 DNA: TGTGCCAGCAGCCAAGGGCAGGGGAACACCGGGGAGCTGTTTTTT
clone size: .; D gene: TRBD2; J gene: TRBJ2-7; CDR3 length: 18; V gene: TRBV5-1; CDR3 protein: CASSPLSGLAGGTGEQYF; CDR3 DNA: TGCGCCAGCAGCCCCCTAAGCGGGCTAGCGGGAGGAACGGGCGAGCAGTACTTC
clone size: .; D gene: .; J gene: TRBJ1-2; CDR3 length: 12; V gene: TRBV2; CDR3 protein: CASSQGWDGYTF; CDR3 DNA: TGTGCCAGCTCTCAGGGGTGGGATGGCTACACCTTC
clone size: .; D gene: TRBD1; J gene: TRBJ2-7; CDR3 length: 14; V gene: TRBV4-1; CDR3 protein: CASSQGTGLYEQYF; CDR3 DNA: TGCGCCAGCAGCCAGGGGACAGGGCTCTACGAGCAGTACTTC
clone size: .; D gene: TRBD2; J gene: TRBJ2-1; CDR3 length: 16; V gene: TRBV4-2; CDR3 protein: CASSQEFSGGQNEQFF; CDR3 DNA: TGTGCCAGCAGCCAAGAGTTTAGCGGGGGACAGAATGAGCAGTTCTTC
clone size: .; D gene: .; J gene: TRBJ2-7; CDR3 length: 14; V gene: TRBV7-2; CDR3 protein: CASSLGSLGSEQYF; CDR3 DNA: TGTGCCAGCAGCTTAGGCAGTCTGGGATCGGAGCAGTACTTC
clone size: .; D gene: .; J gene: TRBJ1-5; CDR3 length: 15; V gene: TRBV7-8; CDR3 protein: CASSTQGIRIQPQHF; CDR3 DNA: TGTGCCAGCAGTACCCAGGGGATTCGGATTCAGCCCCAGCATTTT
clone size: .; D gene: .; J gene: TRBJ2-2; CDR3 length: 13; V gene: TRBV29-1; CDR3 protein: CSVAGSDTGELFF; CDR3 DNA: TGCAGCGTTGCTGGTAGTGACACCGGGGAGCTGTTTTTT
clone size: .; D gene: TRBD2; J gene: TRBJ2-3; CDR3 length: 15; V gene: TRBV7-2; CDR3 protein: CASGRTSGIADTQYF; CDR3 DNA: TGTGCCAGTGGCAGGACTAGCGGGATCGCAGATACGCAGTATTTT
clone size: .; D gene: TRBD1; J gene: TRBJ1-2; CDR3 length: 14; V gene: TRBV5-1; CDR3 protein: CASSSGTGVYGYTF; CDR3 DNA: TGCGCCAGCAGCTCGGGGACAGGGGTATATGGCTACACCTTC
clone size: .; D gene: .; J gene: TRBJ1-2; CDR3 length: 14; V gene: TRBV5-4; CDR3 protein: CASSSADTLDGYTF; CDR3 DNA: TGTGCCAGCAGCTCCGCGGACACCCTTGATGGCTACACCTTC
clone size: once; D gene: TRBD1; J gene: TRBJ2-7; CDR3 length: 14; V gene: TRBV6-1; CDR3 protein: CASNMAGGGHEQYF; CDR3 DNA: TGTGCCAGCAATATGGCAGGGGGCGGCCACGAGCAGTACTTC
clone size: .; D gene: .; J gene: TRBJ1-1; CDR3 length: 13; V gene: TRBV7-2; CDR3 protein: CASSFKGDTEAFF; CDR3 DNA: TGTGCCAGCAGCTTCAAGGGGGACACTGAAGCTTTCTTT
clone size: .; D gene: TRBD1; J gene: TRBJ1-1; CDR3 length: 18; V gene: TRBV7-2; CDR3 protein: CASSLGRQGARMNTEAFF; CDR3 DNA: TGTGCCAGCAGCTTAGGGCGACAGGGGGCAAGGATGAACACTGAAGCTTTCTTT
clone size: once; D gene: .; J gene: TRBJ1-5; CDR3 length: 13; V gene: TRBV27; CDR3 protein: CASQAGYNQPQHF; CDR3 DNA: TGTGCCAGCCAAGCAGGGTACAATCAGCCCCAGCATTTT
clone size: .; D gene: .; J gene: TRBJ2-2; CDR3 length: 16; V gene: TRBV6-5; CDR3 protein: CASSYLVSARGRELFF; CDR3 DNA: TGTGCCAGCAGTTACCTCGTTAGCGCCCGAGGAAGGGAGCTGTTTTTT
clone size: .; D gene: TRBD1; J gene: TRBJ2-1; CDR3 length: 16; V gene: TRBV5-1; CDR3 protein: CASTPPAGTGGNEQFF; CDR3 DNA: TGCGCCAGCACCCCCCCCGCCGGGACAGGGGGCAATGAGCAGTTCTTC
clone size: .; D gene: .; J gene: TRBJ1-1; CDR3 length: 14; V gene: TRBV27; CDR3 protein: CASSYSTPNTEAFF; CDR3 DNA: TGTGCCAGCAGTTACAGTACACCGAACACTGAAGCTTTCTTT
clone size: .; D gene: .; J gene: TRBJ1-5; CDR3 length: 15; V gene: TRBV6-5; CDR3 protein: CASSYSDKGNQPQHF; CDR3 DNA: TGTGCCAGCAGTTACTCCGACAAGGGCAATCAGCCCCAGCATTTT
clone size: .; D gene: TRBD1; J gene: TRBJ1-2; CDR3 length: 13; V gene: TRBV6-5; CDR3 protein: CASTAQGAGGYTF; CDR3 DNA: TGTGCCAGCACCGCGCAGGGGGCGGGAGGCTACACCTTC
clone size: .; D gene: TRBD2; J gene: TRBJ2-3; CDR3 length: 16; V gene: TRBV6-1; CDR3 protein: CASRENSGGAGDTQYF; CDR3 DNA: TGTGCCAGCAGAGAAAATAGCGGGGGGGCCGGAGATACGCAGTATTTT
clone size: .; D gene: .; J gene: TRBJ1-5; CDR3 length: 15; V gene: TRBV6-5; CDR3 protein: CASSYSSGNNQPQHF; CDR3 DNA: TGTGCCAGCAGTTACTCATCAGGGAACAATCAGCCCCAGCATTTT
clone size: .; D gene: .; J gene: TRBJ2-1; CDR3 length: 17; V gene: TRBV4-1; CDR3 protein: CASSQVDMGFSYNEQFF; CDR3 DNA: TGCGCCAGCAGCCAAGTAGATATGGGATTCTCCTACAATGAGCAGTTCTTC
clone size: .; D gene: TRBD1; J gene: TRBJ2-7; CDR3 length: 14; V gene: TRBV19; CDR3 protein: CASSPDRGPDPLSF; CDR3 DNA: TGTGCCAGTAGTCCGGACAGGGGGCCGGACCCTTTGAGCTTC
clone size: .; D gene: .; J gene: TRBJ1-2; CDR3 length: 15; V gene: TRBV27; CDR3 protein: CASSNGQFLGYGYTF; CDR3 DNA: TGTGCCAGCAGCAATGGACAGTTCTTGGGGTATGGCTACACCTTC
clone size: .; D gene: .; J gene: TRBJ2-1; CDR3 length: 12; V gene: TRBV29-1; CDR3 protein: CSVEGPYNEQFF; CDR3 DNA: TGCAGCGTTGAAGGACCATACAATGAGCAGTTCTTC
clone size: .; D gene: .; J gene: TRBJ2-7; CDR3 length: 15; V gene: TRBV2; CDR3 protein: CASSRQTLSSYEQYF; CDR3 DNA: TGTGCCAGCAGCCGACAGACCCTCAGCTCCTACGAGCAGTACTTC
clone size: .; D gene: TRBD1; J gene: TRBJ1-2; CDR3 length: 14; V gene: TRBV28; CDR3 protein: CASRKGQGGDGYTF; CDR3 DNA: TGTGCCAGCAGAAAGGGCCAGGGGGGAGATGGCTACACCTTC
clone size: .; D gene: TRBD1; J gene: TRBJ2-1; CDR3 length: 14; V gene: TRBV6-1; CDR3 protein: CASSVGQGDGEQFF; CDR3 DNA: TGTGCCAGCAGTGTAGGACAGGGGGACGGTGAGCAGTTCTTC
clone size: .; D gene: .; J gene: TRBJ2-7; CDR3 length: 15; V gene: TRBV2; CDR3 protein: CASSVASTLSYEQYF; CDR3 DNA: TGTGCCAGCAGTGTCGCATCAACCCTTTCCTACGAGCAGTACTTC
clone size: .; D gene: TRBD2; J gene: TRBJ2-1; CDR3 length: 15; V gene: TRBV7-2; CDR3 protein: CASSSTSRSGDEQFF; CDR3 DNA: TGTGCCAGCAGCTCGACTAGCCGCTCGGGAGATGAGCAGTTCTTC
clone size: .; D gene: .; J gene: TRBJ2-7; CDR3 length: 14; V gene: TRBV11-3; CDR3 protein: CASSFNSGSYEQYF; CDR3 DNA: TGTGCCAGCAGCTTCAATAGCGGCTCCTACGAGCAGTACTTC
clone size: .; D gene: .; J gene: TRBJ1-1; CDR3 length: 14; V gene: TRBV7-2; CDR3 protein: CASSLGKGWTEAFF; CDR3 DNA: TGTGCCAGCAGCTTAGGAAAGGGTTGGACTGAAGCTTTCTTT
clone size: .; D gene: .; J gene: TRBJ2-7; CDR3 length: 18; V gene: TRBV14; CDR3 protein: CASSQDLSGAGGAYEQYF; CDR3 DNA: TGTGCCAGCAGCCAAGATCTTTCAGGGGCAGGGGGGGCCTACGAGCAGTACTTC
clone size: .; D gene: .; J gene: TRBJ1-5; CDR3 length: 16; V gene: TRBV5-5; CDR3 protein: CASSLEGGQDNQPQHF; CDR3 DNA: TGTGCCAGCAGCTTGGAGGGGGGGCAGGACAATCAGCCCCAGCATTTT
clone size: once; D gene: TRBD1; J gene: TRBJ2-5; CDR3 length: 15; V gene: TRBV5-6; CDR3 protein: CASSQPGQGRETQYF; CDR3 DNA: TGTGCCAGCAGCCAACCCGGACAGGGTCGAGAGACCCAGTACTTC
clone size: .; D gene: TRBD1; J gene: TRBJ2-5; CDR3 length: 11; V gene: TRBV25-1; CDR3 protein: CASSQGVTQYF; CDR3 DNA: TGTGCCAGCAGTCAGGGGGTGACCCAGTACTTC
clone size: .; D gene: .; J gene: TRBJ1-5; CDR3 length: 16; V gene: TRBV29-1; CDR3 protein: CSVEEGGGKVDQPQHF; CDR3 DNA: TGCAGCGTTGAAGAGGGAGGGGGTAAGGTGGATCAGCCCCAGCATTTT
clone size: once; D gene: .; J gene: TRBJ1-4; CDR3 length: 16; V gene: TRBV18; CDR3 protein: CASSPRDGATNEKLFF; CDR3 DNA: TGTGCCAGCTCACCACGGGACGGCGCAACTAATGAAAAACTGTTTTTT
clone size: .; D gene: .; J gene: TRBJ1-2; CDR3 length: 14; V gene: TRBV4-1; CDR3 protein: CASSLEQRNYGYTF; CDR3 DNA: TGCGCCAGCAGCTTAGAACAGCGAAACTATGGCTACACCTTC
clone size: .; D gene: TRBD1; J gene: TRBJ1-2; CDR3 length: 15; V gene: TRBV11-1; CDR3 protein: CASSLGDRANYGYTF; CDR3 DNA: TGTGCCAGCAGCTTAGGAGACAGGGCTAACTATGGCTACACCTTC
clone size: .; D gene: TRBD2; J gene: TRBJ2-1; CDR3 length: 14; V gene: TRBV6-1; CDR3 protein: CASMASGSYNEQFF; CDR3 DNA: TGTGCCAGCATGGCTAGCGGTTCCTACAATGAGCAGTTCTTC
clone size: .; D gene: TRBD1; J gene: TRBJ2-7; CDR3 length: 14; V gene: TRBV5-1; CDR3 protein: CASSPDRPSYEQYF; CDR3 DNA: TGCGCCAGCAGCCCGGACAGGCCCTCCTACGAGCAGTACTTC
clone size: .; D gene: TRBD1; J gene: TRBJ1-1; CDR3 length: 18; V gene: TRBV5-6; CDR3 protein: CASSLGRGRRSMNTEAFF; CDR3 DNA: TGTGCCAGCAGCTTGGGCAGGGGGCGGAGGAGCATGAACACTGAAGCTTTCTTT